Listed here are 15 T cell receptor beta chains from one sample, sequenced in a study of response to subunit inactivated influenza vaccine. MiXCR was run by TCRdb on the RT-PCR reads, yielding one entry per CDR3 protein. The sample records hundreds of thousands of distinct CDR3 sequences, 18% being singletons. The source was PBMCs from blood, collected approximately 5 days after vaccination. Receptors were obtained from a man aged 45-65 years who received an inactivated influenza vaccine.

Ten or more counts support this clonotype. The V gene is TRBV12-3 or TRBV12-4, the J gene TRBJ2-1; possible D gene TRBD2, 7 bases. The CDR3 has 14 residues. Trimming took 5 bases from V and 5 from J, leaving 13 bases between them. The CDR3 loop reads CASSLGGPHNEQFF. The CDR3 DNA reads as TGTGCCAGCAGTCTCGGGGGGCCCCACAATGAGCAGTTCTTC.

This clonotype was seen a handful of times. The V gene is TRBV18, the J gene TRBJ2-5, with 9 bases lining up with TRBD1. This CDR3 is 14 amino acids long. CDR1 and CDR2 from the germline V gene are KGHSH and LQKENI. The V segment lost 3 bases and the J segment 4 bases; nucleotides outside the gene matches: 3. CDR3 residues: CASSPGQGVETQYF. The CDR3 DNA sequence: TGTGCCAGCTCACCGGGACAGGGTGTAGAGACCCAGTACTTC.

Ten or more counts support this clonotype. In nucleotides, the CDR3 is TGTGCCAGCAGCGGGACCTTGAGCCTGAACACTGAAGCTTTCTTT. Translating it yields CASSGTLSLNTEAFF. This chain uses TRBV12-3 or TRBV12-4 with TRBJ1-1; perhaps TRBD1 as D (5 bases). V lost 6 bases to trimming and J lost 0 bases, with 14 bases between them. This CDR3 spans 15 amino acids.

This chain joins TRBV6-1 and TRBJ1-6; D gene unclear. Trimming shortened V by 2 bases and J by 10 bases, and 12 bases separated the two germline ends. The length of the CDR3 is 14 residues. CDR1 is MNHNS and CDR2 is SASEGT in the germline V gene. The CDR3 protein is CASSELGSGSPLHF. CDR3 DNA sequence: TGTGCCAGCAGTGAACTGGGTTCAGGCTCACCCCTCCACTTT.

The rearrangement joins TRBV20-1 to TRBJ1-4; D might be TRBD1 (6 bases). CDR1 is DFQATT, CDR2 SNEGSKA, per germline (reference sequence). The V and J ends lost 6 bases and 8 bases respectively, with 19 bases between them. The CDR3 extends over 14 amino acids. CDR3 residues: CSAGWAGAREKLFF. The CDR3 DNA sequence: TGCAGTGCGGGGTGGGCAGGGGCGCGGGAAAAACTGTTTTTT.

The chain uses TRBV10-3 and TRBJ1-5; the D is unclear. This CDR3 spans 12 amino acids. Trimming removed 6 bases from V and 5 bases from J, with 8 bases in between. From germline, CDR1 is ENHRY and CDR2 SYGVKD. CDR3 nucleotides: TGTGCCATCAGGGCAGGCGATCAGCCCCAGCATTTT. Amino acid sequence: CAIRAGDQPQHF.

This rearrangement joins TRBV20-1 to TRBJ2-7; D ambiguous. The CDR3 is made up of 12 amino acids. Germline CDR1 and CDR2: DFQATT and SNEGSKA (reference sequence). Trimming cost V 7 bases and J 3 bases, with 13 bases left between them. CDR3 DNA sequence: TGCAGTGTAACTGAAGGATACTACGAGCAGTACTTC. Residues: CSVTEGYYEQYF.

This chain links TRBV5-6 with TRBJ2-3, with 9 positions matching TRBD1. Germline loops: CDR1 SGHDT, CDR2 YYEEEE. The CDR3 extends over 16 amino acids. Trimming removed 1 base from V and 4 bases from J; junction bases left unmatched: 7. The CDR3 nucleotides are TGTGCCAGCAGCTTGTACGACAGGGGGATCCCAGATACGCAGTATTTT. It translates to CASSLYDRGIPDTQYF.

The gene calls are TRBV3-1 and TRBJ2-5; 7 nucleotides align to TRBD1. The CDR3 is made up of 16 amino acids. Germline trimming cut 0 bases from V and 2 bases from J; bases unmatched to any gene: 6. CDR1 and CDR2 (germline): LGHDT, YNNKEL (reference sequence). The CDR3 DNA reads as TGTGCCAGCAGCCAAGATTGGGACAGTGGACAAGAGACCCAGTACTTC. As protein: CASSQDWDSGQETQYF.

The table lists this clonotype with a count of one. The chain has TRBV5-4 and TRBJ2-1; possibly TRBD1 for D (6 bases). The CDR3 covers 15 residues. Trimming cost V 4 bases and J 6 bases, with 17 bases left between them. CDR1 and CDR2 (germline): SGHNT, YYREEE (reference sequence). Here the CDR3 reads CASSPTAGALNEQFF. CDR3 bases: TGTGCCAGCAGCCCAACGGCAGGGGCCCTCAATGAGCAGTTCTTC.

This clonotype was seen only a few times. CDR3 in DNA: TGTGCCAGCAGTTTTGTCGACGAGCAGTACTTC. Amino acid sequence: CASSFVDEQYF. The gene calls are TRBV12-3 or TRBV12-4 and TRBJ2-7; unclear D gene. Trimming removed 3 bases from V and 5 bases from J, with 5 bases in between. The CDR3 has 11 amino acids.

CDR3 nucleotides: TGTGCCAGCAGCTTAGTGCTTAGCGGGAGCGCGTACGAGCAGTACTTC. It codes for CASSLVLSGSAYEQYF. The chain links TRBV7-8 to TRBJ2-7, with 9 bases matching TRBD2. This CDR3 spans 16 amino acids. The trim removed 1 base at V and 4 bases at J, leaving 8 bases unmatched. Germline CDR1 is SGHVS and CDR2 is FQNEAQ.

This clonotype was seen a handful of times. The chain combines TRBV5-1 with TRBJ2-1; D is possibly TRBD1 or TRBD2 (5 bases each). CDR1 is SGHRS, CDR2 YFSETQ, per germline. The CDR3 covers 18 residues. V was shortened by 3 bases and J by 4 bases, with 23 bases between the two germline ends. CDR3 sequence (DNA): TGCGCCAGCAGCTCACCCGAGGGGACGTGGAGGATATACAATGAGCAGTTCTTC. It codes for CASSSPEGTWRIYNEQFF.

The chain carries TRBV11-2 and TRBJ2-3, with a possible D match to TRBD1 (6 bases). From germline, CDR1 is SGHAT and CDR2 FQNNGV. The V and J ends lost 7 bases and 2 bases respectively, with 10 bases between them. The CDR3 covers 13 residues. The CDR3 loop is CASTQGYTDTQYF. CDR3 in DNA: TGTGCCAGCACCCAGGGGTACACAGATACGCAGTATTTT.

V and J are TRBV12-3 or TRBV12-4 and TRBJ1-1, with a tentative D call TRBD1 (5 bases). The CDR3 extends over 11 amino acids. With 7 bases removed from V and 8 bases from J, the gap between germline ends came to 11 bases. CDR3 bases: TGTGCCAGCAACGCAGGGCCCGAAGCTTTCTTT. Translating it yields CASNAGPEAFF.